The clone carrying this TCR beta chain showed up just a few times. What it binds is not known. The germline V and J ends were trimmed by 2 bases and 6 bases, with 27 bases remaining between them. Germline V lookup: CDR1 SGHRS, CDR2 YFSETQ. There are 18 residues in the CDR3. During its preparation, the TCRbeta library received unique molecular identifiers. TCRdb re-called the PCR reads through MiXCR, storing one row per CDR3 protein. The table shows about 870,000 distinct CDR3 sequences, with under 20% occurring only once. The data stem from a study of T-cell reconstitution after alpha-beta-depleted transplantation in children. Notes on the study in general: Some patients owed their high day-60 TCRbeta diversity to surviving recipient T cells and thymic progenitors. Diversity and T-cell counts at one year after transplant derived mostly from new T cells.

The TCR comes from a male patient aged 5 to 17 who had a stem cell transplant for acute lymphoblastic leukemia, so the T cells may come from the graft donor. The sequenced sample was PBMCs, mostly from graft donor cells, obtained 360 days after TCRalphabeta/CD19-depleted stem cell transplant. The chain employs TRBV5-1 and TRBJ2-7; TRBD2 is a possible D gene (6 bases). CDR3 nucleotides: TGCGCCAGCAGCTTATCCAACCGGGACTGGTCGGCGGCGGTCGAGCAGTACTTC. As protein: CASSLSNRDWSAAVEQYF.